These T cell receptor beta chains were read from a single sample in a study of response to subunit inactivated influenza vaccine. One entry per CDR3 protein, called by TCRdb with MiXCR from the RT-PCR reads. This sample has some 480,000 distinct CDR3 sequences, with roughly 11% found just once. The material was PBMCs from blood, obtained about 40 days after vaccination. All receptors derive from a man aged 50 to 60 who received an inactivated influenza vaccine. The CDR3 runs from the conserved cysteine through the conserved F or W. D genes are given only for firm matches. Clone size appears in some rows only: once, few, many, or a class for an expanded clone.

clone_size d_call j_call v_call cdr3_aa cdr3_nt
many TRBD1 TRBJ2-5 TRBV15 CATSNRDRRETQYF TGTGCCACCAGCAACCGGGACAGGAGAGAGACCCAGTACTTC
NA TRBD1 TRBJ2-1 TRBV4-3 CASSPDRLVYNEQFF TGCGCCAGCAGCCCGGACAGGTTAGTCTACAATGAGCAGTTCTTC
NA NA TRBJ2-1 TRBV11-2 CASSSLRDRGYNEQFF TGTGCCAGCAGCTCTCTGCGGGACCGGGGGTACAATGAGCAGTTCTTC
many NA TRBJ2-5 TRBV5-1 CASTSTGIETQYF TGCGCCAGCACGAGCACAGGGATTGAGACCCAGTACTTC
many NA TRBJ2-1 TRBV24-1 CATNVGADYNEQFF TGTGCCACCAACGTCGGAGCTGACTACAATGAGCAGTTCTTC
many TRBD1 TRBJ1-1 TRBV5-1 CASSLKGQGDTEAFF TGCGCCAGCAGCTTGAAGGGACAGGGCGACACTGAAGCTTTCTTT
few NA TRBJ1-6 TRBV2 CASSAPHERRDSPLHF TGTGCCAGCAGTGCCCCTCACGAGCGCCGGGATTCACCCCTCCACTTT
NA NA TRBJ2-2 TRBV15 CATSRDRELFF TGTGCCACCAGCAGAGATCGGGAGCTGTTTTTT
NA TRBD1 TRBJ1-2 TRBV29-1 CSVETGDSYGYTF TGCAGCGTTGAAACGGGGGACAGCTATGGCTACACCTTC
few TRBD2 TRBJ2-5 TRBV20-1 CSACPLAGDQETQYF TGCAGTGCATGCCCACTAGCGGGGGACCAAGAGACCCAGTACTTC
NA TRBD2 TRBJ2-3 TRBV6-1 CASRASGGSWTDTQYF TGTGCCAGCAGGGCCTCGGGCGGGAGTTGGACAGATACGCAGTATTTT
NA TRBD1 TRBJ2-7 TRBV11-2 CASSAWTGGSPSYYEQYF TGTGCCAGCAGCGCATGGACAGGGGGCAGTCCCTCCTACTACGAGCAGTACTTC
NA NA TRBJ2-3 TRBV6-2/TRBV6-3 CASSYPRPRVDTQYF TGTGCCAGCAGTTACCCCAGGCCCAGGGTCGATACGCAGTATTTT
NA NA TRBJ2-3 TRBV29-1 CSVEGTVSDTQYF TGCAGCGTTGAAGGGACCGTGTCCGATACGCAGTATTTT
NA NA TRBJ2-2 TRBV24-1 CATSDRTTNTGELFF TGTGCCACCAGTGATCGGACAACGAACACCGGGGAGCTGTTTTTT
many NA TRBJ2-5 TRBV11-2 CASSLVGGSPETQYF TGTGCCAGCAGCTTAGTAGGGGGGAGCCCGGAGACCCAGTACTTC
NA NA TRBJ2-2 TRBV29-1 CSVLTVTHANTGELFF TGCAGCGTCCTGACAGTGACACATGCGAACACCGGGGAGCTGTTTTTT
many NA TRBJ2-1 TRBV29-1 CSVEPDRGSGNEQFF TGCAGCGTTGAACCGGATAGAGGGAGCGGCAATGAGCAGTTCTTC
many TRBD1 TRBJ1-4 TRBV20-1 CSARTPGQGTSSTNEKLFF TGCAGTGCTAGAACGCCGGGACAGGGAACGAGCTCAACTAATGAAAAACTGTTTTTT
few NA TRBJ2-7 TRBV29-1 CSARGEHDEQYF TGCAGCGCCCGAGGGGAGCATGACGAGCAGTACTTC
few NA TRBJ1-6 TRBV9 CASSASGTGNSPLHF TGTGCCAGCAGCGCGAGTGGTACGGGAAATTCACCCCTCCACTTT
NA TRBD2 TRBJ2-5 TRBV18 CASSPSASGQETQYF TGTGCCAGCTCACCATCCGCTAGCGGGCAAGAGACCCAGTACTTC
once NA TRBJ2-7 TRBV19 CASSITGVGYEQYF TGTGCCAGTAGTATCACCGGAGTTGGCTACGAGCAGTACTTC
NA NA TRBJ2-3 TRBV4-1 CASSQDWEGAPTDTQYF TGCGCCAGCAGCCAAGATTGGGAGGGGGCCCCCACAGATACGCAGTATTTT
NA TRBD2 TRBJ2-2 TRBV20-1 CSARLAGGGNTGELFF TGCAGTGCTCGACTAGCGGGAGGGGGGAACACCGGGGAGCTGTTTTTT
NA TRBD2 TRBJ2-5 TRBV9 CASSPLAGDGETQYF TGTGCCAGCAGCCCGTTAGCGGGAGATGGCGAGACCCAGTACTTC
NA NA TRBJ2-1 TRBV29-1 CSVELLPPGNEQFF TGCAGCGTTGAACTCCTCCCCCCTGGCAATGAGCAGTTCTTC